This T cell receptor (beta chain) originates from a study of sequential checkpoint blockade in melanoma. The protocol was immunoSEQ multiplex PCR, while the TCRdb copy is restricted to in-frame clones and leaves out a portion. The sample yields about 18,000 clones, approximately 72% seen once. The CDR3 length is 15 residues. J was trimmed by 6 bases and V by 7 bases; bases with no gene match: 13. Germline loops: CDR1 SNHLY, CDR2 FYNNEI. Treatment denoted: randomized to nivolumab then ipilimumab (arm A) or the reverse (arm B). Sequences were derived from CD8+ T cells sorted from blood (inferred from file names), sampled from a patient given nivolumab and ipilimumab in sequence. This chain uses TRBV2 with TRBJ1-1; 8 positions match TRBD1. The source of this sequence is a human donor with melanoma. CDR3 amino acids: CASIRGRRWLAEAFF. CDR3 nucleotide sequence: TGTGCCAGCATCAGGGGGCGTCGGTGGCTTGCTGAAGCTTTCTTT. Supplemented by reference TRBV2 and TRBJ1-1, the full variable domain reads EPEVTQTPSHQVTQMGQEVILRCVPISNHLYFYWYRQILGQKVEFLVSFYNNEISEKSEIFDDQFSVERPDGSNFTLKIRSTKLEDSAMYFCASIRGRRWLAEAFFGQGTRLTVV.